This T cell receptor beta chain was recorded in a study of cytomegalovirus exposure and HLA in healthy donors. Whole-study results and caveats: Previous analysis showed most TCR beta V segments were productive about 90% or about 30% of the time. Another analysis was done later, and it associated roughly 15,000 TCR beta sequences with HLA alleles at 0.05 false discovery rate.

With 60 Vbeta and 13 Jbeta primers, the PCR was carried out. Repertoires were generated with immunoSEQ multiplex PCR, while TCRdb's copy carries only in-frame clones and drops some. The repertoire consists of approximately 210,000 clones, with around 79% occurring once and the leading ten covering about 0.37%. This CDR3 has 13 residues. Germline CDR1 reads SGHRS; CDR2 reads YFSETQ. Trimming left V 3 bases short and J 5 bases short, with 11 bases between. Remarks on this clone: What it binds is unknown.

Sequenced material: PBMCs. The gene calls are TRBV5-1 and TRBJ1-2, with a weak D call TRBD1 (6 bases). The origin of this receptor is a male donor in good health and CMV-seropositive. The DNA of the CDR3 is TGCGCCAGCAGCTGGACAGACCCTTATGGCTACACCTTC. As protein: CASSWTDPYGYTF.